Given below is one T cell receptor beta chain in context. Methods used by the authors: Researchers report that nucleated cell counts were estimated from reference gene primer amplification. Assay used: immunoSEQ multiplex PCR; TCRdb lists only in-frame clones, some missing. The D gene and trimming were derived from the DNA, and the V and J assignments and clone size from that table. The sample holds 150,000 to 200,000 clones, around 90% seen once. The junction had 3 bases not matched to a gene; V was cut back by 2 bases and J by 6 bases. The CDR3 has 13 amino acids. The germline V gene encodes CDR1 SGHNT and CDR2 YYREEE (reference sequence). The sample is drawn from a study of blood T cell repertoires in COVID-19.

This chain uses TRBV5-4 with TRBJ2-7; 9 nucleotides match TRBD2. This receptor was obtained from a woman aged 18-29 years who had recovered from COVID-19. What was sequenced was PBMCs or T cells enriched from blood (not recorded which). The CDR3 sequence is CASSLGREGEQYF. The CDR3 nucleotides read TGTGCCAGCAGCTTAGGGCGGGAGGGCGAGCAGTACTTC.